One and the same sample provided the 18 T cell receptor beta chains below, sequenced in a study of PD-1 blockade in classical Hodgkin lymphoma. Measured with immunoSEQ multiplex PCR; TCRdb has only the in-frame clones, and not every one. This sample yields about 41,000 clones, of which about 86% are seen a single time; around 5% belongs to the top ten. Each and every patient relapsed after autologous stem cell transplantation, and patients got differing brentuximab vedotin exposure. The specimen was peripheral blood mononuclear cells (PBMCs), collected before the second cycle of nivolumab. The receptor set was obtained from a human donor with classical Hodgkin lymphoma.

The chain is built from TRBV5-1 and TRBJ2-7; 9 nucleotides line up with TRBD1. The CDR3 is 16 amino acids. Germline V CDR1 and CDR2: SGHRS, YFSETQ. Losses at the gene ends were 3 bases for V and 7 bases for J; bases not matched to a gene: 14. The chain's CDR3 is CASSSLSGQGKEEQYF. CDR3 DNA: TGCGCCAGCAGCTCTCTCTCAGGACAGGGGAAAGAGGAGCAGTACTTC. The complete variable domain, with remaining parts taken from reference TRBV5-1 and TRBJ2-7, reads KAGVTQTPRYLIKTRGQQVTLSCSPISGHRSVSWYQQTPGQGLQFLFEYFSETQRNKGNFPGRFSGRQFSNSRSEMNVSTLELGDSALYLCASSSLSGQGKEEQYFGPGTRLTVT.

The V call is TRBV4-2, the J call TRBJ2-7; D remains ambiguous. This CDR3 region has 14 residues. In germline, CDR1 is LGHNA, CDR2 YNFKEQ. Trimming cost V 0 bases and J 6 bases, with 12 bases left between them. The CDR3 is CASSQDHSVGEQYF. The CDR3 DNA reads TGTGCCAGCAGCCAAGATCATTCGGTGGGCGAGCAGTACTTC.

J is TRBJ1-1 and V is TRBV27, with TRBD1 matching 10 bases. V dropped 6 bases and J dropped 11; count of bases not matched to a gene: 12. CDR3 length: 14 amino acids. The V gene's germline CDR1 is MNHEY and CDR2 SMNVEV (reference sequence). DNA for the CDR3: TGTGCCAGCAGCCCTCCCGGGACAGGGGTGAATGCTTTCTTT. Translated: CASSPPGTGVNAFF.

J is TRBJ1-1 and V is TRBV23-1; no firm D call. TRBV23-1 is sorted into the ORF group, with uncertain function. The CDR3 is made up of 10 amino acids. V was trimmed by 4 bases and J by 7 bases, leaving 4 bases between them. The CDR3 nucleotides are TGCGCCAGCAGTCGGGTTGAAGCTTTCTTT. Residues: CASSRVEAFF.

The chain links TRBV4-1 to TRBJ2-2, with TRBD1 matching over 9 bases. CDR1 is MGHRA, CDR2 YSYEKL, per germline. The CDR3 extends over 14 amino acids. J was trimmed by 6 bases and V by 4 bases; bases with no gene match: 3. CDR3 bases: TGCGCCAGCAGCCTCCGGGACAGGGCCGGGGAGCTGTTTTTT. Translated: CASSLRDRAGELFF.

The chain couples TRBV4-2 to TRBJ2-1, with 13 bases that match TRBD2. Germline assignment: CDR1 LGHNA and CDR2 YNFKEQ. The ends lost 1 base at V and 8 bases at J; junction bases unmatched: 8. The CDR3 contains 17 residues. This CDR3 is CASSQAQLAGGPHEQFF. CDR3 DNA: TGTGCCAGCAGCCAAGCACAACTAGCGGGGGGGCCCCATGAGCAGTTCTTC.

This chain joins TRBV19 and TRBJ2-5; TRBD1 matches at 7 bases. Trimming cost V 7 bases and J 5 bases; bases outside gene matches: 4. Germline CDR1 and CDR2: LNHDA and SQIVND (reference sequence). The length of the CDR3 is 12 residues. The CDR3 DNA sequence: TGTGCCAGTATGGGGGACAGCGAGACCCAGTACTTC. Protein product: CASMGDSETQYF.

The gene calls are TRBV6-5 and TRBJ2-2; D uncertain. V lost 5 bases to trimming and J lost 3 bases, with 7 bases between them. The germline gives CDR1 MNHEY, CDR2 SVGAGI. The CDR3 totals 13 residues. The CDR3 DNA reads TGTGCCAGCAGTCGTGGGGACACCGGGGAGCTGTTTTTT. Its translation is CASSRGDTGELFF.

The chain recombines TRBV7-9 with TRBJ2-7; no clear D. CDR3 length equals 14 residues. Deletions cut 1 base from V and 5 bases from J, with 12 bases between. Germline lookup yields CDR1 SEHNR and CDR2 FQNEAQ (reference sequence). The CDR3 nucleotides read TGTGCCAGCAGCTTAGAAACTCGCCAGGACGAGCAGTACTTC. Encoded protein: CASSLETRQDEQYF. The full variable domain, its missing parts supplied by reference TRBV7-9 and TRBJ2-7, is DTGVSQNPRHKITKRGQNVTFRCDPISEHNRLYWYRQTLGQGPEFLTYFQNEAQLEKSRLLSDRFSAERPKGSFSTLEIQRTEQGDSAMYLCASSLETRQDEQYFGPGTRLTVT.

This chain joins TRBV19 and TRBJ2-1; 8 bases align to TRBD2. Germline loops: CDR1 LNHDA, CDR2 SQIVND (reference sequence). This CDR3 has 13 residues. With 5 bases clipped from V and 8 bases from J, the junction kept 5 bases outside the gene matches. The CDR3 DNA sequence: TGTGCCAGTAGTTCGAGCGGGAGCTATGAGCAGTTCTTC. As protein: CASSSSGSYEQFF.

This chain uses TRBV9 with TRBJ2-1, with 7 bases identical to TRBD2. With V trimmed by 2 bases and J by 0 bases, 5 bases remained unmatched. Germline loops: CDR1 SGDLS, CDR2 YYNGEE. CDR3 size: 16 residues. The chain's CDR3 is CASSVTSVSSYNEQFF. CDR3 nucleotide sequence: TGTGCCAGCAGCGTCACTAGCGTAAGCTCCTACAATGAGCAGTTCTTC.

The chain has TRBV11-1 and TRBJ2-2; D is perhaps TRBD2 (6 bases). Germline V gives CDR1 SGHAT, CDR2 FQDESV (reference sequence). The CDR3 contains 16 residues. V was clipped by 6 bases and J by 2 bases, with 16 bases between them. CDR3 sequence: CASRVRDFPNTGELFF. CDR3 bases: TGTGCCAGCAGGGTTCGGGACTTCCCTAACACCGGGGAGCTGTTTTTT.

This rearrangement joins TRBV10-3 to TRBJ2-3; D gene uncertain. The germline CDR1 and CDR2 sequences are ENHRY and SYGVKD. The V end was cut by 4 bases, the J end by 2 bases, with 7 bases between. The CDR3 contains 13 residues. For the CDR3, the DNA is TGTGCCATCAGTGGTGGCATCACAGATACGCAGTATTTT. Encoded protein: CAISGGITDTQYF.

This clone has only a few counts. The CDR3 nucleotides are TGTGCCAGCAGTTCGGGACAGGGGGCGCGGGAGCAGTACTTC. This encodes CASSSGQGAREQYF. The V and J genes are TRBV27 and TRBJ2-7; TRBD1 aligns across 12 bases. V trimming: 4 bases; J trimming: 7 bases; junction bases outside the gene matches: 5. This CDR3 spans 14 amino acids. Germline V gives CDR1 MNHEY, CDR2 SMNVEV (reference sequence).

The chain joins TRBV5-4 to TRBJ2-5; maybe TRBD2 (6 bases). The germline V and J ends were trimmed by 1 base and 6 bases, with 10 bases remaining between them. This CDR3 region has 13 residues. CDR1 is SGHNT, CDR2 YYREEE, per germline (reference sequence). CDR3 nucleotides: TGTGCCAGCAGCTTGCAGGAGGGGCAGACCCAGTACTTC. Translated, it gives CASSLQEGQTQYF.

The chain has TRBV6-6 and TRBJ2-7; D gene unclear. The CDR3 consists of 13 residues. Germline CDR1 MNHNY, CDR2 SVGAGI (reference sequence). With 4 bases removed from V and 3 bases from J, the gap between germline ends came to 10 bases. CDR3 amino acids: CASSFSLFYEQYF. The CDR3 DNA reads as TGTGCCAGCAGTTTTTCGCTCTTCTACGAGCAGTACTTC.

CDR3 in DNA: TGTGCCAGCAGCAATCTAGCGGGAGTCCTCACAGATACGCAGTATTTT. Translation: CASSNLAGVLTDTQYF. The chain employs TRBV5-4 and TRBJ2-3; 10 bases match TRBD2. The V segment lost 4 bases and the J segment 2 bases; nucleotides outside the gene matches: 7. Germline V lookup: CDR1 SGHNT, CDR2 YYREEE (reference sequence). The CDR3 totals 16 residues.

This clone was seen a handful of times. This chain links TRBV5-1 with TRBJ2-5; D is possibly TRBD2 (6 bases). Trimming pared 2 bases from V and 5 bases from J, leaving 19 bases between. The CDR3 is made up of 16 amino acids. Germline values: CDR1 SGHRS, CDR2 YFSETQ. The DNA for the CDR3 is TGCGCCAGCAGCTTTTGGGGTACTAGCCGAGGGGAGACCCAGTACTTC. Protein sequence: CASSFWGTSRGETQYF.